Following are 13 T cell receptor beta chains from one sample sequenced in a study of molecular identifiers for immune sequencing clone quantification. TCRdb re-called the PCR reads through MiXCR, storing one row per CDR3 protein. The data hold over 300,000 distinct CDR3 sequences, with under 25% observed a single time. Sequencing was carried out using naive CD8+ T cells from blood, with Jurkat cell RNA spiked in. Subset of the sample: FACS-sorted CD8+CD4-CCR7+CD45RA+ naive T cells. The receptors come from a human donor in good health. Some libraries in this study had Jurkat cell RNA spiked in.

This clonotype was counted between two and nine times. This chain joins TRBV28 and TRBJ2-7; 12 positions agree with TRBD2. There are 15 residues in the CDR3. J lost 4 bases, V lost 7 bases, and 8 bases had no gene match. Germline-derived CDR1 and CDR2 are MDHEN and SYDVKM. CDR3 in amino acids: CASTLRTSGIYEQYF. The CDR3 DNA is TGTGCCAGCACCCTTCGGACTAGCGGGATATACGAGCAGTACTTC.

There are a few counts of this clonotype. The V gene is TRBV12-3 or TRBV12-4, the J gene TRBJ2-7; D is undetermined. Trimming removed 6 bases at V and 5 bases at J, with 20 bases between. CDR3 length equals 15 residues. The CDR3 bases are TGTGCCAGCAGCAACCCGGGCCCGATAGGCAACGAGCAGTACTTC. Protein product: CASSNPGPIGNEQYF.

The chain recombines TRBV7-9 with TRBJ1-1; TRBD1 agrees at 7 bases. CDR3 length equals 15 residues. V trimming: 5 bases; J trimming: 0 bases; junction bases outside the gene matches: 6. In germline, CDR1 is SEHNR, CDR2 FQNEAQ (reference sequence). The CDR3 DNA reads TGTGCCAGCAGCCTCTTGGACAGGATGAACACTGAAGCTTTCTTT. It yields the protein CASSLLDRMNTEAFF. The entire variable domain, with the rest obtained from reference TRBV7-9 and TRBJ1-1, is as follows: DTGVSQNPRHKITKRGQNVTFRCDPISEHNRLYWYRQTLGQGPEFLTYFQNEAQLEKSRLLSDRFSAERPKGSFSTLEIQRTEQGDSAMYLCASSLLDRMNTEAFFGQGTRLTVV.

The table lists this clonotype with many counts. The chain uses TRBV4-1 and TRBJ1-4, with D unresolved. The length of the CDR3 is 16 residues. Germline lookup yields CDR1 MGHRA and CDR2 YSYEKL. The germline V and J ends were trimmed by 1 base and 0 bases, with 9 bases remaining between them. Here the CDR3 reads CASSQGAFATNEKLFF. The CDR3 DNA is TGCGCCAGCAGCCAAGGAGCTTTTGCAACTAATGAAAAACTGTTTTTT.

The rearrangement joins TRBV7-3 to TRBJ1-1; possible D gene TRBD1, 5 bases. This CDR3 is built from 13 residues. Per the germline V gene, CDR1 is SGHTA and CDR2 is FQGTGA. The V gene lost 2 bases and the J gene lost 3 bases, with 7 bases spanning the gap. The CDR3 sequence: CASSLGTDTEAFF. CDR3 bases: TGTGCCAGCAGCTTAGGGACGGACACTGAAGCTTTCTTT.

This clonotype was observed many times. The chain couples TRBV13 to TRBJ2-3; 7 nucleotides agree with TRBD1. CDR3 size: 14 residues. Unmatched junction bases numbered 2, after V lost 5 bases and J lost 0 bases. Germline lookup yields CDR1 PRHDT and CDR2 FYEKMQ (reference sequence). In DNA form, the CDR3 reads TGTGCCAGCAGCCGGGGACAGAGCACAGATACGCAGTATTTT. Its protein is CASSRGQSTDTQYF.

This clonotype was observed at least ten times. One junction end disagrees with the germline gene, perhaps due to a read error. The chain is built from TRBV4-1 and TRBJ1-1, with D tentatively TRBD1 (5 bases). The CDR3 length is 14 residues. In germline, CDR1 is MGHRA, CDR2 YSYEKL. The CDR3: CASSPTELNTEAFF. DNA for the CDR3: TGTGCCAGCAGCCCGACAGAATTGAACACTGAAGCTTTCTTT.

This clonotype was seen repeatedly, ten times or more. The CDR3 region is CASSLALDSNEKLFF. The CDR3 region has the DNA TGTGCCAGCAGCTTAGCGTTGGATTCTAATGAAAAACTGTTTTTT. The chain carries TRBV7-9 and TRBJ1-4; no reliable D call. CDR1 SEHNR and CDR2 FQNEAQ come from the germline V gene (reference sequence). The CDR3 contains 15 residues. Trimming stripped 0 bases from V and 3 bases from J, with 8 bases between.

The chain carries TRBV4-3 and TRBJ2-3; D might be TRBD2 (6 bases). V gave up 6 bases and J gave up 2 bases, with 15 bases separating them. The CDR3 covers 15 residues. The germline V gene has CDR1 LGHNA and CDR2 YSLEER. The CDR3 is CASRQSLAVTDTQYF. Here the CDR3 DNA reads TGCGCCAGCAGGCAATCACTAGCAGTCACAGATACGCAGTATTTT.

The chain carries TRBV10-3 and TRBJ2-1; 7 bases are a match to TRBD1. Germline trimming cut 0 bases from V and 0 bases from J; bases unmatched to any gene: 2. CDR3 length: 16 residues. Germline CDR1 and CDR2: ENHRY and SYGVKD. Here the CDR3 DNA reads TGTGCCATCAGTGAGTCGGCAGGGGGCTCCTACAATGAGCAGTTCTTC. The encoded protein is CAISESAGGSYNEQFF.

A few counts support this clonotype. The chain is built from TRBV28 and TRBJ2-3; 7 nucleotides agree with TRBD1. The CDR3 is made up of 14 amino acids. The germline V gene encodes CDR1 MDHEN and CDR2 SYDVKM. Losses at the gene ends were 6 bases for V and 4 bases for J; bases not matched to a gene: 7. The DNA for the CDR3 is TGTGCCAGCAGATCCGACAGGGTAGCAGATACGCAGTATTTT. Its translation is CASRSDRVADTQYF.

A note on this clonotype: This may stem from a read error, because a much larger clone lies one nucleotide away. The chain carries TRBV12-3 or TRBV12-4 and TRBJ1-5; D is perhaps TRBD1 (5 bases). This CDR3 has 13 amino acids. Trimming removed 7 bases at V and 6 bases at J, with 13 bases between. The CDR3 protein is CASIEGAGQPQHF. In nucleotides, the CDR3 is TGTGCCAGCATCGAAGGGGCGGGTCAGCCCCAGCATTTT.

This clonotype was detected many times. The genes are TRBV7-2 and TRBJ2-3; D is unresolved. In germline, CDR1 is SGHTA, CDR2 FQGNSA. This CDR3 is built from 12 residues. V dropped 6 bases and J dropped 4 bases, with 8 bases sitting between them. The CDR3: CASSWAADTQYF. The DNA for the CDR3 is TGTGCCAGCAGTTGGGCGGCAGATACGCAGTATTTT.